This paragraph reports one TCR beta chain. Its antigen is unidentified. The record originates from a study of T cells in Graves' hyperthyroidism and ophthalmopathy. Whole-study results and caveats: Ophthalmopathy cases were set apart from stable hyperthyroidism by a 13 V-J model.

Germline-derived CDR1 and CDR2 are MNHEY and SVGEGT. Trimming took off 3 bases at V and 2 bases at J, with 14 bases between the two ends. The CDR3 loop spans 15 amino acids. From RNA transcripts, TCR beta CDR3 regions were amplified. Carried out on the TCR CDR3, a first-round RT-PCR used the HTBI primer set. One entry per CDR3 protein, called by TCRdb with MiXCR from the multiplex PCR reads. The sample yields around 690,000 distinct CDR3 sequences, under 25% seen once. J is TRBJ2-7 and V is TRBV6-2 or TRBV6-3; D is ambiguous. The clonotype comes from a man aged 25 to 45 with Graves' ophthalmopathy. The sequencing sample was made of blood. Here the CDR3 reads CASSYLRDSAYEQYF. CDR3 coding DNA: TGTGCCAGCAGTTATCTCCGCGACTCCGCCTACGAGCAGTACTTC.